This is a list of T cell receptor beta chains from one sample in a study of T cell repertoires in cytomegalovirus infection. Each CDR3 protein gets one entry after TCRdb re-called the reads with MiXCR. The sample lists 360,000 or so distinct CDR3 sequences; roughly 36% were seen once. Their target antigens are unknown. This specimen was cultured PBMCs, taken from culture after CMV antigen stimulation. The receptor source for this set is a human donor in good health (CMV status not recorded). Some clones in this sample may be carry-over from other donors' samples. Each CDR3 is given with its conserved first and last residue. D genes are given only for firm matches. Rows may omit the clone size; those that give it use once, few, many or a size class.

TRBV10-1	-	-	TRBJ2-3	CASSDLLGGTDTQYF	TGCGCCAGCAGTGATCTGCTAGGCGGCACAGATACGCAGTATTTT
TRBV6-2/TRBV6-3	TRBD1	-	TRBJ2-5	CASSWTGALRRQETQYF	TGTGCCAGCAGTTGGACAGGGGCCCTCCGCCGACAAGAGACCCAGTACTTC
TRBV19	TRBD1	few	TRBJ1-4	CASSLPGTGGEKLFF	TGTGCCAGTAGTCTTCCCGGGACAGGCGGGGAAAAACTGTTTTTT
TRBV6-1	TRBD2	few	TRBJ2-5	CASSIAGAIETQYF	TGTGCCAGCAGCATAGCGGGAGCCATAGAGACCCAGTACTTC
TRBV27	-	-	TRBJ2-3	CASSPVRVDGPRTDTQYF	TGTGCCAGCAGTCCAGTTCGGGTCGATGGACCCCGCACAGATACGCAGTATTTT
TRBV7-2	TRBD2	-	TRBJ2-3	CASSRSGSTDTQYF	TGTGCCAGCAGCCGTAGCGGGAGCACAGATACGCAGTATTTT
TRBV10-3	-	-	TRBJ1-2	CAISRGGDAYGYTF	TGTGCCATCAGTCGGGGAGGAGATGCCTATGGCTACACCTTC
TRBV7-3	-	-	TRBJ2-1	CASSLRGGAPWDEQFF	TGTGCCAGCAGCCTAAGGGGGGGGGCTCCCTGGGATGAGCAGTTCTTC
TRBV19	-	few	TRBJ1-1	CASSKVSRRGNLNTEAFF	TGTGCCAGTAGTAAGGTGTCACGCCGCGGCAACCTGAACACTGAAGCTTTCTTT
TRBV7-9	TRBD2	-	TRBJ2-1	CASSSSSGSFSSYNEQFF	TGTGCCAGCAGCTCATCTAGCGGGAGTTTTAGCTCCTACAATGAGCAGTTCTTC
TRBV10-3	-	-	TRBJ1-2	CAITQISGTLNGYTF	TGTGCCATCACCCAGATAAGCGGGACACTTAACGGCTACACCTTC
TRBV6-5	-	few	TRBJ2-1	CASNSGRPGEQFF	TGTGCCAGCAATAGCGGTAGACCTGGTGAGCAGTTCTTC
TRBV7-2	-	-	TRBJ2-1	CASSRTEGRNEQFF	TGTGCCAGCAGCCGGACAGAAGGGCGGAATGAGCAGTTCTTC
TRBV4-1	TRBD2	-	TRBJ2-3	CASSQVGSGSDTQYF	TGCGCCAGCAGCCAGGTCGGCAGCGGGAGTGATACGCAGTATTTT
TRBV20-1	TRBD2	-	TRBJ2-1	CSARGALAGRNEQFF	TGCAGTGCTAGGGGGGCGCTAGCGGGAAGGAATGAGCAGTTCTTC
TRBV6-1	-	-	TRBJ1-2	CASSRFQGLYGYTF	TGTGCCAGCAGTCGATTCCAGGGGTTGTATGGCTACACCTTC
TRBV7-2	TRBD1	-	TRBJ1-4	CASSLGGNRGNEKLFF	TGTGCCAGCAGCTTAGGAGGGAACAGGGGGAATGAAAAACTGTTTTTT
TRBV20-1	TRBD2	-	TRBJ2-7	CSARATSGTYEQYF	TGCAGTGCTAGAGCCACTAGCGGAACCTACGAGCAGTACTTC
TRBV19	-	-	TRBJ2-1	CASSIVVGDEQFF	TGTGCCAGTAGTATAGTTGTTGGCGATGAGCAGTTCTTC
TRBV20-1	-	-	TRBJ1-1	CSARAGWRGGTEAFF	TGCAGTGCCAGGGCGGGTTGGAGGGGGGGAACTGAAGCTTTCTTT
TRBV20-1	TRBD2	-	TRBJ2-1	CSARGTSGSKEQFF	TGCAGTGCTAGAGGGACTAGCGGGAGTAAGGAGCAGTTCTTC
TRBV4-1	TRBD1	many	TRBJ1-1	CASSQVDPTVADRANTEAFF	TGCGCCAGCAGCCAAGTTGACCCGACGGTGGCGGACAGGGCTAACACTGAAGCTTTCTTT
TRBV4-1	-	-	TRBJ1-3	CASSPIVSSGNTIYF	TGCGCCAGCAGTCCCATCGTAAGCTCTGGAAACACCATATATTTT